This T cell receptor beta chain was recorded in a study of beta chain features in type 1 diabetes (dated by TCRdb to 2017 to 2018). Turning to the overall study: Mean age, gender distribution, total cell number and subset yield did not differ between patients and healthy donors. Regulatory and stem cell-like memory subsets were isolated from only 8 patients and roughly eight healthy donors, whereas naive and central memory subsets came from all 28 donors. A total of roughly 100 million sorted cells were examined across all samples, and the number of cells per subset was strongly correlated with RNA yield. The study compared the TCRB repertoires of sorted circulating CD4+ T cell subsets in recently diagnosed type 1 diabetes patients with those in matched healthy donors.

The High Capacity cDNA Reverse Transcription Kit was used to reverse transcribe all of the isolated RNA, meaning that expressed TCRB transcripts were what got sequenced. Naive, central memory and regulatory T cell samples underwent deep immunoSEQ sequencing, averaging about 3.57 million total reads per sample. Sorted cells were lysed in RLT buffer and RNA was extracted with DNase-treated RNeasy Micro or Mini kits, depending on cell number. Each cell subset was processed separately to prevent cross-contamination, with patient and healthy donor samples processed together. The immunoSEQ multiplex PCR was used to amplify TCRB sequences from cDNA, generating 87-bp fragments that spanned the CDR3 region. Amplicons were sequenced on the Illumina HiSeq platform. In the source study's methods: Synthetic template baselines were used to correct PCR bias computationally, reads within Hamming distance 2 were collapsed together, and singletons that could not be merged were discarded. By aligning reads against IMGT, V, D and J genes, CDR3 length, and insertions or deletions at six rearrangement sites were assigned. Within each subset, clonotype counts were normalized to the number of sorted cells before true diversity and Gini coefficients were calculated with the tcR R package. The overlap coefficient, calculated on TCRB nucleotide sequences, was used to measure repertoire sharing. Out-of-frame TCRB sequences from naive cells were analyzed to stand in for the pre-selection repertoire. The clones in this table, taken by TCRdb from immuneACCESS, are in-frame only. Not every clone is retained; where verified, under half of the shortfall comes from an unresolved V gene, and the cause of the rest is unknown. Clone size and the V and J calls come from that table; the DNA yielded D and trimming. The sample has about 360,000 clones on record, around 12% of them singletons. 0.015% to 0.02% of the sample goes to the ten largest clones.

Overall study results and their limits: Type 1 diabetes patients showed a moderate but significant shortening of TCRB CDR3 length in all four CD4+ subsets. Shorter templates might have been favored by PCR, but patient and control samples were amplified and corrected together, so both groups would have been affected equally by any skew. Naive, central memory and regulatory TCRB repertoires appeared to be more alike among patients than among healthy donors. Because the HLA sub-analyses included only small numbers of individuals, any influence of HLA type on TCRB rearrangement was left unresolved. Because cDNA was sequenced instead of genomic DNA, highly expressing activated cells could be over-represented, though the groups showed no difference in activation or CD3 levels. At VDJ recombination sites, patients with type 1 diabetes made fewer insertions and deleted more nucleotides, a pattern implying thymic rearrangement abnormalities.

The cysteine opens and the phenylalanine closes a CDR3 of 16 amino acids. Just the 48-base CDR3 DNA is kept, in frame starting at base 1. V loses 6 bases at its end and J loses 2 bases; junction bases beyond the gene matches: 12. Reading the germline V gene (reference sequence) gives CDR1 SGHAT and CDR2 FQDESV. A single peripheral blood draw of approximately 110 mL on average was collected from each donor into heparinised tubes. Using a panel that included CD45RO, CCR7, CD25, CD127, CD95 and CD27, naive, central memory, regulatory and stem cell-like memory CD4+ T cells were sorted on a BD FACSAria II. A purity above 98% was achieved for all sorted populations. PBMCs were isolated right away by Lymphoprep density gradient centrifugation and were stained directly, without culture. So that batch effects would be minimized, each experiment stained and sorted samples in pairs, pairing one healthy donor with one patient.

A remark on this clone: No antigen is known for it. Base qualities are not at hand, and no much larger clone is one base apart.

The chain joins TRBV11-1 to TRBJ2-7, with 8 junctional bases fitting TRBD2. The sequencing input was naive CD4+ T cells from blood. The sample's cell subset or site label is to be understood as: true naive CD4+ T cells. This receptor was identified in a man younger than 35 in good health. The bases read TGTGCCAGCAGAGGGAGGCTTAGCGGGAACCCCTACGAGCAGTACTTC. Its coded protein is CASRGRLSGNPYEQYF.